This T cell receptor (beta chain) was captured in a study of T cell responses to AZD1222 COVID-19 vaccine. Notes on the study in general: The sample set comprised mostly white British donors with more females, and clonal diversity was possibly underestimated.

Germline CDR1 MNHEY, CDR2 SVGAGI. The germline V and J ends were trimmed by 0 bases and 1 base, with 9 bases remaining between them. The CDR3 is 15 residues long. Worth noting for this clone: Its specificity is unknown.

Clones were read by immunoSEQ multiplex PCR, and TCRdb kept only the in-frame ones, dropping some. The sample has 130,000 or so clones, more than 80% seen once. The sample here was peripheral blood, taken on day 0 of MenACWY control vaccination. The chain couples TRBV6-5 to TRBJ1-1; D remains unclear. The receptor's source is an adult in good health. In nucleotides, the CDR3 is TGTGCCAGCAGTTACTCGGCAGGATGGAACACTGAAGCTTTCTTT. Amino acid sequence: CASSYSAGWNTEAFF.